The 26 T cell receptor beta chains reported below all come from one sample, sequenced in a study of T cells after yellow fever vaccination (dated by TCRdb to about 2019). The method behind the library was 5' RACE. Sequencing was performed on an Illumina NovaSeq 6000. The public sequencing data were trimmed at Q25 with fastp and processed into clonotypes with MiXCR by TCRdb, which kept only in-frame beta chains. Merged by CDR3 protein, the rows form single entries marked with the most common genes and DNA. The sample records about 350,000 distinct CDR3 sequences, around an eighth of which are singletons. About 3% of the sample belongs to the ten largest clones. What this sample's treatment or condition label stands for: live attenuated yellow fever vaccine strain. This sample comprised CD4+ T cells sorted from PBMCs, obtained 15 days after the yellow fever booster vaccination. The receptor source for this set is a man aged 18 to 35 who received the YFV17D yellow fever vaccine.

This chain links TRBV29-1 with TRBJ1-2; the D gene is possibly TRBD1 (6 bases). Germline values: CDR1 SQVTM, CDR2 ANQGSEA. This CDR3 is built from 14 residues. The V end lost 0 bases, the J end lost 8 bases, and 16 bases lay between the germline ends. The DNA of the CDR3 is TGCAGCGTTGAAGATCGGGGCAGGGGTGAGGGCTACACCTTC. It specifies CSVEDRGRGEGYTF.

The chain joins TRBV20-1 to TRBJ1-4; D might be TRBD1 (6 bases). Trimming shortened V by 0 bases and J by 4 bases, and 9 bases separated the two germline ends. The CDR3 loop spans 14 amino acids. Looked up from germline, CDR1 is DFQATT and CDR2 is SNEGSKA (reference sequence). CDR3 in amino acids: CSARDFRGNEKLFF. CDR3 nucleotide sequence: TGCAGTGCTAGAGATTTCAGGGGTAATGAAAAACTGTTTTTT.

This clonotype has just a few counts. The CDR3 sequence: CASSLGLAGGQESQYF. DNA for the CDR3: TGTGCCAGCAGCTTAGGACTAGCGGGGGGCCAAGAATCCCAGTACTTC. The V and J genes are TRBV7-9 and TRBJ2-5, with 13 bases identical to TRBD2. V dropped 1 base and J dropped 9; count of bases not matched to a gene: 8. CDR1 and CDR2 from the germline V gene are SEHNR and FQNEAQ (reference sequence). The CDR3 length is 16 residues. Based on the CDR3 plus reference TRBV7-9 and TRBJ2-5, the full variable domain is DTGVSQNPRHKITKRGQNVTFRCDPISEHNRLYWYRQTLGQGPEFLTYFQNEAQLEKSRLLSDRFSAERPKGSFSTLEIQRTEQGDSAMYLCASSLGLAGGQESQYFGPGTRLLVL.

The genes are TRBV6-5 and TRBJ1-6; TRBD1 matches 7 bases. This CDR3 comprises 14 residues. Losses at the gene ends were 2 bases for V and 8 bases for J; bases not matched to a gene: 3. Germline lookup yields CDR1 MNHEY and CDR2 SVGAGI. The CDR3 region has the DNA TGTGCCAGCAGTTACCGGGACAGTGATTCACCCCTCCACTTT. It codes for CASSYRDSDSPLHF.

CDR3 loop: CASSHQTGNYGYTF. The CDR3 nucleotides read TGCGCCAGCAGCCACCAAACGGGGAACTATGGCTACACCTTC. This rearrangement joins TRBV4-1 to TRBJ1-2; D ambiguous. Germline CDR1 MGHRA, CDR2 YSYEKL. The CDR3 consists of 14 residues. The V and J ends lost 3 bases and 2 bases respectively, with 10 bases between them.

This clonotype has just a few counts. The chain uses TRBV27 and TRBJ2-2; D possibly corresponds to TRBD1 (6 bases). Trimming removed 5 bases at V and 6 bases at J, with 13 bases between. The germline V gene has CDR1 MNHEY and CDR2 SMNVEV (reference sequence). The CDR3 has 14 amino acids. The CDR3 here is CASSADRTAGELFF. CDR3 coding DNA: TGTGCCAGCAGTGCTGACAGGACTGCCGGGGAGCTGTTTTTT.

This clonotype has a count of ten or more. The chain combines TRBV27 with TRBJ2-2, with D unclear. V lost 5 bases and J 0 bases, leaving 10 bases between the germline ends. This CDR3 is 15 amino acids long. Germline CDR1 is MNHEY and CDR2 is SMNVEV (reference sequence). DNA of the CDR3: TGTGCCAGCAGTACCAATGGGCCGAACACCGGGGAGCTGTTTTTT. Encoded protein: CASSTNGPNTGELFF.

The V gene is TRBV5-1, the J gene TRBJ2-7; 10 bases fit TRBD1. The ends lost 4 bases at V and 4 bases at J; junction bases unmatched: 8. The germline gives CDR1 SGHRS, CDR2 YFSETQ. CDR3 length: 15 residues. The CDR3 nucleotides read TGCGCCAGCAGCCCACGACAGGGGGCTCTGTACGAGCAGTACTTC. It encodes CASSPRQGALYEQYF.

The J gene is TRBJ2-5, the V gene TRBV12-3 or TRBV12-4; D gene uncertain. CDR3 size: 11 residues. V was cut by 3 bases and J by 9 bases, with 8 bases left in between. In DNA form, the CDR3 reads TGTGCCAGCAGTTTCCGTCAGGCCCAGTACTTC. Translating gives CASSFRQAQYF.

The chain is built from TRBV24-1 and TRBJ2-3; 8 bases are a match to TRBD1. The ends lost 7 bases at V and 4 bases at J; junction bases unmatched: 3. The germline CDR1 and CDR2 sequences are KGHDR and SFDVKD. CDR3 length: 13 amino acids. The CDR3 DNA reads TGTGCCACCAGCCGACAGGGGTCAGATACGCAGTATTTT. This encodes CATSRQGSDTQYF.

This sequence joins TRBV18 and TRBJ1-4, with D tentatively TRBD1 (5 bases). Trimming took 1 base from V and 3 from J, leaving 9 bases between them. Germline CDR1 reads KGHSH; CDR2 reads LQKENI. The CDR3 spans 15 residues. The CDR3 DNA sequence: TGTGCCAGCTCACCACTCCAGGGATCTAATGAAAAACTGTTTTTT. It is translated as CASSPLQGSNEKLFF. The entire variable domain, with the rest obtained from reference TRBV18 and TRBJ1-4, is as follows: NAGVMQNPRHLVRRRGQEARLRCSPMKGHSHVYWYRQLPEEGLKFMVYLQKENIIDESGMPKERFSAEFPKEGPSILRIQQVVRGDSAAYFCASSPLQGSNEKLFFGSGTQLSVL.

The genes are TRBV7-9 and TRBJ2-2; 8 bases map to TRBD1. This CDR3 contains 16 residues. The germline gives CDR1 SEHNR, CDR2 FQNEAQ (reference sequence). V lost 5 bases to trimming and J lost 3 bases; unmatched junction nucleotides: 8. The chain's CDR3 is CASSPRGQGDTGELFF. CDR3 nucleotides: TGTGCCAGCAGCCCACGCGGACAGGGCGACACCGGGGAGCTGTTTTTT.

This clonotype was found a few times. CDR3 amino acids: CASSTISRDRGHGYTF. The CDR3 DNA sequence: TGTGCCAGCAGCACTATCTCCCGGGACAGGGGGCATGGCTACACCTTC. The chain has TRBV11-2 and TRBJ1-2; TRBD1 agrees at 12 bases. V dropped 5 bases and J dropped 6; count of bases not matched to a gene: 10. The CDR3 loop spans 16 amino acids. Germline lookup yields CDR1 SGHAT and CDR2 FQNNGV.

The chain uses TRBV28 and TRBJ2-5; D is perhaps TRBD2 (5 bases). Germline V gene data show CDR1 as MDHEN and CDR2 as SYDVKM. V was trimmed by 6 bases and J by 7 bases, leaving 9 bases between them. This CDR3 spans 11 amino acids. For the CDR3, the DNA is TGTGCCAGCAGCTGGCTAGCGACCCAGTACTTC. Its translation: CASSWLATQYF.

This clonotype showed up just a few times. The J gene is TRBJ2-3, the V gene TRBV4-2, with D perhaps TRBD1 or TRBD2 (5 bases each). Germline values: CDR1 LGHNA, CDR2 YNFKEQ. This CDR3 region has 16 residues. V was trimmed by 7 bases and J by 2 bases, leaving 19 bases between them. The CDR3 DNA reads TGTGCCAGCACCCGCCTTGTTCAGGGACCCACAGATACGCAGTATTTT. Encoded protein: CASTRLVQGPTDTQYF.

The chain combines TRBV6-6 with TRBJ2-6; the D gene is possibly TRBD2 (5 bases). Deletions cut 8 bases from V and 4 bases from J, with 12 bases between. Germline V gene lookup returns CDR1 MNHNY and CDR2 SVGAGI (reference sequence). The CDR3 spans 14 residues. CDR3 sequence reads: CASGPPGGANVLTF. CDR3 nucleotide sequence: TGTGCCAGCGGCCCCCCGGGAGGGGCCAACGTCCTGACTTTC.

This clonotype was recorded a few times. The chain has TRBV4-3 and TRBJ1-2; D is possibly TRBD1 (5 bases). The CDR3 has 14 residues. Germline CDR1 and CDR2: LGHNA and YSLEER. Trimming took off 1 base at V and 8 bases at J, with 14 bases between the two ends. In nucleotides, the CDR3 is TGCGCCAGCAGCCAAGGAGGCGGGGCCGTCGGCTACACCTTC. Protein: CASSQGGGAVGYTF.

The J gene is TRBJ1-2, the V gene TRBV7-9, with 8 bases lining up with TRBD1. The CDR3 sequence is 14 residues long. Germline V gene sequence: CDR1 SEHNR, CDR2 FQNEAQ (reference sequence). J gave up 4 bases and V 4 bases, and 5 bases lay outside the gene matches. Here the CDR3 DNA reads TGTGCCAGCAGCTCAGGGGGCGATATCTATGGCTACACCTTC. Translated: CASSSGGDIYGYTF.

This chain connects TRBV12-3 or TRBV12-4 to TRBJ1-6, with D possibly being TRBD1 (5 bases). Trimming stripped 7 bases from V and 11 bases from J, with 27 bases between. CDR3 length: 17 residues. Here the CDR3 DNA reads TGTGCCAGCATCTCGATGGGGGGAGGTAGGGGAATGACACCCCTCCACTTT. Amino acid sequence: CASISMGGGRGMTPLHF.

This clonotype came up a few times. The chain recombines TRBV18 with TRBJ2-3; 9 bases agree with TRBD1. With 3 bases clipped from V and 3 bases from J, the junction kept 4 bases outside the gene matches. Germline V gene lookup returns CDR1 KGHSH and CDR2 LQKENI. The CDR3 totals 15 residues. The CDR3 nucleotides read TGTGCCAGCTCACCCACAGGGGGCGATACAGATACGCAGTATTTT. Its protein product is CASSPTGGDTDTQYF.

This clonotype came up a few times. The CDR3: CASTSGRPYTF. CDR3 in DNA: TGTGCCAGCACTTCGGGGAGACCGTACACCTTC. The gene calls are TRBV28 and TRBJ1-2, with D unresolved. V was cut by 7 bases and J by 11 bases, with 14 bases left in between. The CDR3 is made up of 11 amino acids. Germline CDR1 is MDHEN and CDR2 is SYDVKM.

The chain recombines TRBV6-5 with TRBJ1-1; tentatively, D is TRBD1 (5 bases). This CDR3 has 14 amino acids. V was shortened by 0 bases and J by 7 bases, with 12 bases between the two germline ends. Germline assignment: CDR1 MNHEY and CDR2 SVGAGI. The CDR3 loop is CASSYSGGVGEAFF. CDR3 sequence (DNA): TGTGCCAGCAGTTACTCGGGGGGGGTAGGTGAAGCTTTCTTT.

The V gene is TRBV27, the J gene TRBJ2-7; D is ambiguous. Germline V gives CDR1 MNHEY, CDR2 SMNVEV (reference sequence). The CDR3 runs 13 residues. V lost 5 bases, J lost 9 bases, and 17 bases lay in between. CDR3 bases: TGTGCCAGCAGTCGCGAGAATCGAGGCCGGCAGTACTTC. Translated, it gives CASSRENRGRQYF.

The V and J genes are TRBV18 and TRBJ2-7; 9 bases agree with TRBD1. The V gene end was trimmed by 5 bases and the J gene end by 7 bases; junction bases not matched to a gene: 9. Germline assignment: CDR1 KGHSH and CDR2 LQKENI. The CDR3 runs to 14 residues. The CDR3 bases are TGTGCCAGCTCAACCTCACAGGGGGCAGGAGAGCAGTACGTC. This gives the protein CASSTSQGAGEQYV.

This chain links TRBV5-8 with TRBJ2-5; 11 bases are a match to TRBD1. The trim removed 4 bases at V and 4 bases at J, leaving 3 bases unmatched. Germline-derived CDR1 and CDR2 are SGHTS and YDEGEE. The CDR3 has 14 amino acids. The CDR3 DNA reads as TGTGCCAGCAGCAAGGACAGGGGGCGAGAGACCCAGTACTTC. Amino acids: CASSKDRGRETQYF.

The V gene is TRBV12-3 or TRBV12-4, the J gene TRBJ2-1, with D perhaps TRBD1 (6 bases). Trimming took 6 bases from V and 4 from J, leaving 10 bases between them. The CDR3 is made up of 13 amino acids. CDR3 in DNA: TGTGCCAGCAGCACAGGGACGTACAATGAGCAGTTCTTC. It codes for CASSTGTYNEQFF.